This entry is about one T cell receptor beta chain. The data belong to a study of OX40 agonist ivuxolimab in advanced cancers. Data came from immunoSEQ multiplex PCR; TCRdb stores just in-frame clones and leaves some out. In the table there are approximately 80,000 clones, about 95% of which are singletons. CDR1 and CDR2 (germline): MDHEN, SYDVKM. This CDR3 has 15 residues. With 3 bases removed from V and 1 base from J, the gap between germline ends came to 12 bases. The gene calls are TRBV28 and TRBJ1-2; tentative D call: TRBD1 (6 bases). The TCR originated in an adult with an advanced solid tumor such as melanoma, head and neck, liver or kidney cancer. The starting material was CD4+ or CD8+ T cells sorted from blood, obtained in a trial of the OX40 agonist ivuxolimab. The CDR3, as DNA: TGTGCCAGCAGTTTCACAGGGATGAGTAACTATGGCTACACCTTC. It specifies CASSFTGMSNYGYTF.